These 19 T cell receptor beta chains came from one sample sequenced in a study of blood T cell repertoires in COVID-19. TCRdb keeps only in-frame clones here, not all; method: immunoSEQ multiplex PCR. The data show about 230,000 clones, with over 75% seen just once and roughly 12% held by the top ten. The sample was peripheral blood. The receptors originated from a man in his fifties with COVID-19, enrolled during active disease.

This clone was counted once. The chain carries TRBV18 and TRBJ2-4, with 10 bases identical to TRBD2. The CDR3 spans 16 residues. Germline lookup yields CDR1 KGHSH and CDR2 LQKENI. V shed 0 bases, J shed 8 bases, and the junction held 7 bases outside the gene matches. CDR3 sequence: CASSPPAGGRVDIQYF. CDR3 DNA sequence: TGTGCCAGCTCACCACCAGCGGGGGGGCGTGTAGACATTCAGTACTTC.

V usage is TRBV3-1 (or the pseudogene TRBV3-2) and J usage is TRBJ1-1; 8 positions agree with TRBD1. Germline CDR1 is LGHDT and CDR2 is YNNKEL (reference sequence). V was pared by 1 base and J by 5 bases, with 9 bases of the junction left unmatched. This CDR3 comprises 16 residues. The CDR3 nucleotides are TGTGCCAGCAGCCAAGGAGATACAGGGGGATGGACTGAAGCTTTCTTT. It encodes CASSQGDTGGWTEAFF.

V is TRBV19 and J is TRBJ2-1, with 8 bases fitting TRBD1. Per germline, CDR1 LNHDA and CDR2 SQIVND (reference sequence). Trimming at V came to 7 bases and at J to 5 bases, leaving 7 bases not matched to a gene. The CDR3 loop spans 14 amino acids. The CDR3 loop reads CASNPTGVDNEQFF. The CDR3 region has the DNA TGTGCCAGTAACCCGACAGGGGTCGACAATGAGCAGTTCTTC. Based on the CDR3 plus reference TRBV19 and TRBJ2-1, the full variable domain is DGGITQSPKYLFRKEGQNVTLSCEQNLNHDAMYWYRQDPGQGLRLIYYSQIVNDFQKGDIAEGYSVSREKKESFPLTVTSAQKNPTAFYLCASNPTGVDNEQFFGPGTRLTVL.

The rearrangement uses TRBV6-5 and TRBJ2-3, with TRBD1 matching 10 bases. The CDR3 length is 15 residues. Germline trimming cut 7 bases from V and 3 bases from J; bases unmatched to any gene: 7. The germline CDR1 and CDR2 sequences are MNHEY and SVGAGI. The CDR3, as DNA: TGTGCCAGCACCCTAGGACAGGGGGGGACAGATACGCAGTATTTT. Amino acids: CASTLGQGGTDTQYF.

The V and J genes are TRBV12-3 or TRBV12-4 and TRBJ2-3; TRBD2 might be the D (5 bases). Trimming left V 3 bases short and J 11 bases short, with 12 bases between. The length of the CDR3 is 12 residues. This CDR3 is CASSFTSEGQYF. CDR3 nucleotides: TGTGCCAGCAGTTTTACTAGTGAAGGGCAGTATTTT.

The V and J genes are TRBV30 and TRBJ1-2, with 7 bases lining up with TRBD1. V lost 3 bases to trimming and J lost 1 base; unmatched junction nucleotides: 8. Germline V gene data show CDR1 as GTSNPN and CDR2 as SVGIG (reference sequence). CDR3 size: 15 residues. The CDR3: CAWRATGQHNYGYTF. DNA for the CDR3: TGTGCCTGGAGAGCAACGGGACAGCATAACTATGGCTACACCTTC.

The chain couples TRBV18 to TRBJ1-2; D perhaps matches TRBD1 (5 bases). The CDR3 covers 15 residues. The V and J ends lost 3 bases and 2 bases respectively, with 13 bases between them. CDR1 is KGHSH, CDR2 LQKENI, per germline. The CDR3 protein is CASSPSRDLNYGYTF. The CDR3 bases are TGTGCCAGCTCACCCTCGCGGGACTTGAACTATGGCTACACCTTC.

This chain joins TRBV4-2 and TRBJ2-3; TRBD2 matches at 10 bases. The germline gives CDR1 LGHNA, CDR2 YNFKEQ. V was clipped by 7 bases and J by 4 bases; unmatched bases: 5. This CDR3 region has 14 residues. Here the CDR3 reads CASKIAGGPDTQYF. CDR3 DNA: TGTGCCAGCAAAATAGCGGGGGGCCCAGATACGCAGTATTTT.

The rearrangement joins TRBV27 to TRBJ2-5, with D maybe TRBD1 (8 bases). This CDR3 is built from 15 residues. In germline, CDR1 is MNHEY, CDR2 SMNVEV (reference sequence). Trimming shortened V by 8 bases and J by 6 bases, and 22 bases separated the two germline ends. The CDR3 DNA reads as TGTGCCAGCCAACCCCGGACAGGGAGGGGGAAGACCCAGTACTTC. Its translation: CASQPRTGRGKTQYF.

This clone has at least ten counts. The V call is TRBV28, the J call TRBJ2-3; 9 bases fit TRBD1. This CDR3 comprises 14 residues. Germline V gene data show CDR1 as MDHEN and CDR2 as SYDVKM. The V gene end was trimmed by 6 bases and the J gene end by 6 bases; junction bases not matched to a gene: 7. The chain's CDR3 is CASSFGQGFDTQYF. In DNA, the CDR3 is TGTGCCAGCAGCTTCGGACAGGGGTTTGATACGCAGTATTTT.

This sequence joins TRBV10-2 and TRBJ2-1, with 8 bases identical to TRBD2. Germline V gene data show CDR1 as WSHSY and CDR2 as SAAADI. The length of the CDR3 is 15 residues. V trimming: 3 bases; J trimming: 6 bases; junction bases outside the gene matches: 7. CDR3 sequence: CASSDEAGDGNEQFF. The CDR3 DNA is TGCGCCAGCAGTGATGAAGCGGGAGATGGCAATGAGCAGTTCTTC.

This chain connects TRBV2 to TRBJ2-7, with 8 bases aligning to TRBD2. The length of the CDR3 is 13 residues. After removal of 7 bases from V and 0 bases from J, the junction contained 2 bases not matched to a gene. CDR1 and CDR2 from the germline V gene are SNHLY and FYNNEI. The CDR3 DNA is TGTGCCAGCAATCGGGAGGGCTCCTACGAGCAGTACTTC. It translates to CASNREGSYEQYF.

V gene TRBV14 combines with J gene TRBJ2-7; TRBD2 matches 15 bases. The CDR3 runs to 15 residues. V shed 3 bases and J 6 bases; nucleotides not matched to a gene: 3. In germline, CDR1 is SGHDN, CDR2 FVKESK. The CDR3 region has the DNA TGTGCCAGCAGCCAGGGACTAGCGGGAGGAGGCGAGCAGTACTTC. It specifies CASSQGLAGGGEQYF.

CDR3 residues: CASSYRGRYYNSPLHF. CDR3 coding DNA: TGTGCCAGCAGTTACAGGGGGCGTTACTATAATTCACCCCTCCACTTT. V is TRBV6-2 or TRBV6-3 and J is TRBJ1-6; 7 positions match TRBD1. Germline CDR1 MNHEY, CDR2 SVGEGT. The CDR3 loop spans 16 amino acids. Trimming removed 2 bases from V and 3 bases from J; junction bases left unmatched: 4.

The chain uses TRBV18 and TRBJ1-5; TRBD1 aligns across 10 bases. V was clipped by 2 bases and J by 6 bases; unmatched bases: 4. The CDR3 sequence is 15 residues long. From germline, CDR1 is KGHSH and CDR2 LQKENI. For the CDR3, the DNA is TGTGCCAGCTCACCAGGGACAGGGGAATTTCAGCCCCAGCATTTT. Translation: CASSPGTGEFQPQHF. The full variable domain, its missing parts supplied by reference TRBV18 and TRBJ1-5, is NAGVMQNPRHLVRRRGQEARLRCSPMKGHSHVYWYRQLPEEGLKFMVYLQKENIIDESGMPKERFSAEFPKEGPSILRIQQVVRGDSAAYFCASSPGTGEFQPQHFGDGTRLSIL.

The genes are TRBV20-1 and TRBJ1-2, with D possibly TRBD1 on 6 matching bases. CDR1 and CDR2 (germline): DFQATT, SNEGSKA (reference sequence). Trimming cost V 2 bases and J 8 bases, with 9 bases left between them. This CDR3 is 11 amino acids long. The CDR3 sequence: CSARLGQGYTF. CDR3 nucleotide sequence: TGCAGTGCTAGACTCGGACAGGGCTACACCTTC.

The CDR3 region is CASRLSQSAQHF. CDR3 sequence (DNA): TGTGCCAGCAGGCTTAGCCAGTCTGCCCAGCATTTT. The V and J genes are TRBV12-3 or TRBV12-4 and TRBJ1-5; D is unresolved. The CDR3 totals 12 residues. The V end lost 6 bases, the J end lost 11 bases, and 14 bases lay between the germline ends.

This chain joins TRBV18 and TRBJ1-1; D ambiguous. The CDR3 sequence is 13 residues long. CDR1 KGHSH and CDR2 LQKENI come from the germline V gene. Trimming shortened V by 3 bases and J by 1 base, and 6 bases separated the two germline ends. This chain's CDR3 is CASSPMANTEAFF. As DNA, the CDR3 is TGTGCCAGCTCACCTATGGCGAACACTGAAGCTTTCTTT.

On this clone: It is unclear where the CDR3 begins or ends on the DNA, so no DNA is shown, and the CDR3 is as TCRdb lists it. J is TRBJ1-2 and V is TRBV2. A total of 13 residues make up the CDR3, ends included. Germline CDR1 reads SNHLY; CDR2 reads FYNNEI. CDR3 region: CASSEAAWGEGTF.